This T cell receptor beta chain was sequenced during a study of blood T cell repertoires in COVID-19. Repertoires were generated with immunoSEQ multiplex PCR, while TCRdb's copy carries only in-frame clones and drops some. In the table there are a few hundred thousand clones, around 82% of which are singletons. Cohort assignment relied on participant-reported clinical history. Among Cohort 3 donors, those recovered had two negative PCRs, clearance, or symptom resolution. Germline values: CDR1 SQVTM, CDR2 ANQGSEA. The V segment lost 7 bases and the J segment 4 bases; nucleotides outside the gene matches: 0. The CDR3 is 10 amino acids.

Material: PBMCs or T cells enriched from blood (not recorded which). The origin of this receptor is a man aged 45-65 years who had recovered from COVID-19. The chain links TRBV29-1 to TRBJ1-1; 7 bases are a match to TRBD1. The DNA for the CDR3 is TGCAGCGGGACAGGCACTGAAGCTTTCTTT. Its translation: CSGTGTEAFF.